A single sample is the source of the 16 T cell receptor beta chains below, sequenced in a study of blood T cell repertoires in COVID-19. TCRdb's table, derived via immunoSEQ multiplex PCR, lists solely in-frame clones and lacks some. The data show about 180,000 clones, around 89% seen once. Sequencing was performed on peripheral blood. The receptors here all came from a woman in her 30s with acute or convalescent COVID-19.

This clone was recorded a few times. The chain carries TRBV2 and TRBJ2-7; D is ambiguous. Between the trimmed V and J ends, which lost 6 bases and 1 base, there was a span of 4 bases. There are 11 residues in the CDR3. Germline CDR1 is SNHLY and CDR2 is FYNNEI. The CDR3 nucleotides read TGTGCCAGCAGGCGTTCCTACGAGCAGTACTTC. This codes for CASRRSYEQYF. The variable domain in full, completed from reference TRBV2 and TRBJ2-7, reads EPEVTQTPSHQVTQMGQEVILRCVPISNHLYFYWYRQILGQKVEFLVSFYNNEISEKSEIFDDQFSVERPDGSNFTLKIRSTKLEDSAMYFCASRRSYEQYFGPGTRLTVT.

The gene calls are TRBV11-3 and TRBJ2-2, with 10 bases that match TRBD1. Germline CDR1 and CDR2: SGHNT and YENEEA. Trimming removed 3 bases from V and 7 bases from J; junction bases left unmatched: 2. This CDR3 comprises 14 residues. CDR3 sequence reads: CASSFGQGDGELFF. DNA for the CDR3: TGTGCCAGCAGCTTCGGACAGGGGGACGGGGAGCTGTTTTTT.

This clone came up a few times. The CDR3 spells CASSGVGNQPQHF. The CDR3 DNA sequence: TGTGCCAGCAGTGGAGTTGGCAATCAGCCCCAGCATTTT. V is TRBV2 and J is TRBJ1-5; D uncertain. V was cut by 4 bases and J by 2 bases, with 6 bases left in between. Germline assignment: CDR1 SNHLY and CDR2 FYNNEI. The CDR3 covers 13 residues.

V gene TRBV24-1 combines with J gene TRBJ2-1; 13 bases match TRBD2. After removal of 3 bases from V and 15 bases from J, the junction contained 7 bases not matched to a gene. Looked up from germline, CDR1 is KGHDR and CDR2 is SFDVKD. The CDR3 spans 14 residues. The CDR3 nucleotides are TGTGCCACCAGTGATCCCGGACTAGCGGGAGTTGTGTTCTTC. It yields the protein CATSDPGLAGVVFF.

The chain carries TRBV28 and TRBJ2-3; D remains unclear. CDR3 size: 11 residues. Germline V CDR1 and CDR2: MDHEN, SYDVKM. V lost 5 bases and J lost 8, with 8 bases in between. CDR3 nucleotides: TGTGCCAGCAGTCCACAGATTACGCAGTATTTT. It is translated as CASSPQITQYF.

The chain recombines TRBV18 with TRBJ1-5, with 12 bases that match TRBD1. This CDR3 contains 17 residues. The V gene's germline CDR1 is KGHSH and CDR2 LQKENI. After removal of 3 bases from V and 1 base from J, the junction contained 4 bases not matched to a gene. In DNA form, the CDR3 reads TGTGCCAGCTCACCCCCGGGACAGGGGGCAAGCAATCAGCCCCAGCATTTT. Protein: CASSPPGQGASNQPQHF.

The chain combines TRBV28 with TRBJ2-1; weak D call: TRBD2 (5 bases). Germline V gene sequence: CDR1 MDHEN, CDR2 SYDVKM. CDR3 size: 15 residues. V was pared by 4 bases and J by 0 bases, with 10 bases between. CDR3 amino acids: CASSYGTSSYNEQFF. The CDR3 nucleotides read TGTGCCAGCAGTTACGGAACTAGCTCCTACAATGAGCAGTTCTTC. Full variable domain (outside the CDR3, taken from reference TRBV28 and TRBJ2-1): DVKVTQSSRYLVKRTGEKVFLECVQDMDHENMFWYRQDPGLGLRLIYFSYDVKMKEKGDIPEGYSVSREKKERFSLILESASTNQTSMYLCASSYGTSSYNEQFFGPGTRLTVL.

This sequence joins TRBV29-1 and TRBJ2-7; D perhaps matches TRBD1 (5 bases). This CDR3 comprises 12 residues. Per the germline V gene, CDR1 is SQVTM and CDR2 is ANQGSEA. CDR3 amino acids: CSDRRGSYEQYF. The CDR3 DNA reads TGCAGTGATAGAAGGGGCTCCTACGAGCAGTACTTC.

The V and J genes are TRBV2 and TRBJ2-3; 7 bases are shared with TRBD1. This CDR3 has 16 amino acids. Per germline, CDR1 SNHLY and CDR2 FYNNEI. With V trimmed by 2 bases and J by 0 bases, 5 bases remained unmatched. This CDR3 is CASSEITDRSTDTQYF. The CDR3 nucleotides read TGTGCCAGCAGTGAAATTACGGACAGGAGCACAGATACGCAGTATTTT.

The V gene is TRBV19, the J gene TRBJ2-5; 7 bases are a match to TRBD2. The CDR3 is 15 amino acids. Germline values: CDR1 LNHDA, CDR2 SQIVND (reference sequence). J gave up 2 bases and V 8 bases, and 11 bases lay outside the gene matches. In DNA, the CDR3 is TGTGCCAGTGTCAGTGGTCGAGCGGGACAAGAGACCCAGTACTTC. Protein: CASVSGRAGQETQYF.

Turning to this clone: Other DNA variants within this sample encode the same CDR3. J is TRBJ1-5 and V is TRBV10-2; TRBD1 might be the D (5 bases). The ends were cut back, 4 bases at V and 4 bases at J, with 8 bases in the middle. The CDR3 is 13 amino acids. The germline V gene has CDR1 WSHSY and CDR2 SAAADI. The CDR3 DNA sequence: TGCGCCAGCAGTGGACAGTTAAATCAGCCCCAGCATTTT. Translated: CASSGQLNQPQHF.

The J gene is TRBJ2-1, the V gene TRBV19; D call uncertain. Germline CDR1 is LNHDA and CDR2 is SQIVND (reference sequence). The CDR3 contains 11 residues. With 3 bases removed from V and 10 bases from J, the gap between germline ends came to 7 bases. CDR3 sequence: CASSISVEQFF. The DNA of the CDR3 is TGTGCCAGTAGTATTTCAGTGGAGCAGTTCTTC.

This chain connects TRBV6-5 to TRBJ1-2; 8 bases map to TRBD1. In germline, CDR1 is MNHEY, CDR2 SVGAGI. The length of the CDR3 is 13 residues. V gave up 5 bases and J gave up 8 bases; unmatched junction bases: 7. The CDR3 region is CASSPQGAGGYTF. CDR3 nucleotides: TGTGCCAGCAGTCCGCAGGGGGCAGGGGGCTACACCTTC.

The rearrangement joins TRBV5-1 to TRBJ2-6, with TRBD2 identical over 7 bases. After removal of 4 bases from V and 5 bases from J, the junction contained 3 bases not matched to a gene. The CDR3 totals 14 residues. Germline loops: CDR1 SGHRS, CDR2 YFSETQ. The CDR3 region is CASSISGRANVLTF. The DNA for the CDR3 is TGCGCCAGCAGCATCAGCGGGAGGGCCAACGTCCTGACTTTC.

In DNA, the CDR3 is TGTGCCAGCTTGGGACAGGGGTATGAAAAACTGTTTTTT. Translated: CASLGQGYEKLFF. The chain joins TRBV28 to TRBJ1-4; 10 bases align to TRBD1. V shed 8 bases, J shed 6 bases, and the junction held 3 bases outside the gene matches. The germline CDR1 and CDR2 sequences are MDHEN and SYDVKM. The CDR3 is made up of 13 amino acids.

The chain joins TRBV28 to TRBJ1-1, with 7 positions matching TRBD1. The V segment lost 10 bases and the J segment 4 bases; nucleotides outside the gene matches: 9. Germline V gene sequence: CDR1 MDHEN, CDR2 SYDVKM. This CDR3 is built from 13 residues. The CDR3 DNA follows: TGTGCCACCTACGACAGGGCTGTCACTGAAGCTTTCTTT. Its translation is CATYDRAVTEAFF.